One and the same sample provided the 31 T cell receptor beta chains below, sequenced in a study of blood T cell repertoires in COVID-19. Clones were read by immunoSEQ multiplex PCR, and TCRdb kept only the in-frame ones, dropping some. The sample carries more than 120,000 clones, 84% recorded once. Sequencing input: PBMCs or T cells enriched from blood (not recorded which). These receptors were taken from a man in his fifties in a cohort exposed to, infected with or recovered from COVID-19 (not recorded which).

J is TRBJ1-5 and V is TRBV1; the DNA was not compared with TRBD1, the D call given in the table. TRBV1 constitutes a pseudogene. This CDR3 comprises 14 residues. In nucleotides, the CDR3 is TGCACCATCTCGGACAGAATAGCAAATCAGCCCCAGCATTTT. Its translation is CTISDRIANQPQHF.

This chain joins TRBV5-1 and TRBJ1-1; the match to TRBD1 covers 8 bases. Losses at the gene ends were 2 bases for V and 3 bases for J; bases not matched to a gene: 3. The CDR3 sequence is 14 residues long. The germline CDR1 and CDR2 sequences are SGHRS and YFSETQ. CDR3 DNA sequence: TGCGCCAGCAGCTTTACAGGGGGGGACACTGAAGCTTTCTTT. Protein product: CASSFTGGDTEAFF.

The chain combines TRBV9 with TRBJ2-1; TRBD2 might be the D (6 bases). This CDR3 comprises 16 residues. Trimming shortened V by 4 bases and J by 3 bases, and 17 bases separated the two germline ends. CDR1 and CDR2 from the germline V gene are SGDLS and YYNGEE. The CDR3 here is CASSSSGGGGYNEQFF. The CDR3, as DNA: TGTGCCAGCAGCTCTTCCGGGGGTGGAGGCTACAATGAGCAGTTCTTC.

V is TRBV5-4 and J is TRBJ1-1; 7 positions agree with TRBD1. Germline CDR1 reads SGHNT; CDR2 reads YYREEE (reference sequence). The CDR3 is made up of 14 amino acids. V dropped 4 bases and J dropped 2; count of bases not matched to a gene: 5. The CDR3 region is CASSADRANTEAFF. CDR3 in DNA: TGTGCCAGCAGCGCCGACAGGGCAAACACTGAAGCTTTCTTT.

J is TRBJ2-7 and V is TRBV5-4; TRBD1 agrees at 8 bases. The CDR3 contains 13 residues. V lost 5 bases, J lost 3 bases, and 4 bases stayed unmatched. Per the germline V gene, CDR1 is SGHNT and CDR2 is YYREEE (reference sequence). This CDR3 is CASSGQGHYEQYF. The CDR3 DNA sequence: TGTGCCAGCAGTGGACAGGGACACTACGAGCAGTACTTC.

V gene TRBV11-3 combines with J gene TRBJ2-7; TRBD1 is a possible D gene (6 bases). CDR1 and CDR2 (germline): SGHNT, YENEEA. V was clipped by 2 bases and J by 6 bases, with 11 bases between them. The CDR3 spans 13 residues. This CDR3 reads CASSLPQGSEQYF. CDR3 DNA sequence: TGTGCCAGCAGCTTACCACAGGGTAGCGAGCAGTACTTC.

V and J are TRBV5-1 and TRBJ2-7; the match to TRBD2 covers 15 bases. V shed 3 bases, J shed 5 bases, and the junction held 3 bases outside the gene matches. The length of the CDR3 is 15 residues. Germline V gene sequence: CDR1 SGHRS, CDR2 YFSETQ. Written as DNA, the CDR3 is TGCGCCAGCAGCTGGACTAGCGGGAGGGCCCACGAGCAGTACTTC. Amino acids: CASSWTSGRAHEQYF.

V and J are TRBV5-4 and TRBJ2-5; maybe TRBD2 (7 bases). CDR1 and CDR2 (germline): SGHNT, YYREEE (reference sequence). CDR3 length: 15 residues. V dropped 0 bases and J dropped 5 bases, with 14 bases sitting between them. CDR3 bases: TGTGCCAGCAGCTTGGGGGGAGGGGGGCTTGAGACCCAGTACTTC. Protein sequence: CASSLGGGGLETQYF.

The chain employs TRBV5-1 and TRBJ2-7; 8 bases map to TRBD2. Germline V gives CDR1 SGHRS, CDR2 YFSETQ. J lost 2 bases, V lost 5 bases, and 9 bases had no gene match. The CDR3 runs to 15 residues. CDR3 region: CASRSFGTSTYEQYF. The CDR3 DNA reads TGCGCCAGCAGATCTTTCGGGACTAGTACCTACGAGCAGTACTTC.

This chain joins TRBV13 and TRBJ1-2, with 10 bases that match TRBD1. Germline CDR1 reads PRHDT; CDR2 reads FYEKMQ (reference sequence). CDR3 length: 14 residues. Germline trimming cut 0 bases from V and 6 bases from J; bases unmatched to any gene: 1. For the CDR3, the DNA is TGTGCCAGCAGCTTAGGGGGACAGGGGAATGGCTACACCTTC. This gives the protein CASSLGGQGNGYTF.

V and J are TRBV7-8 and TRBJ2-5; 9 bases map to TRBD2. V lost 4 bases and J lost 5; bases outside the gene matches: 8. This CDR3 has 15 amino acids. Germline-derived CDR1 and CDR2 are SGHVS and FQNEAQ. The CDR3 region is CASSSPAGGLETQYF. DNA for the CDR3: TGTGCCAGCAGCTCCCCAGCGGGGGGCCTCGAGACCCAGTACTTC.

This clone was counted a single time. This rearrangement joins TRBV10-3 to TRBJ1-4, with no clear D. The CDR3 consists of 14 residues. Trimming pared 7 bases from V and 4 bases from J, leaving 13 bases between. The V gene's germline CDR1 is ENHRY and CDR2 SYGVKD. For the CDR3, the DNA is TGTGCCATCATCCCTACAGTCTATAATGAAAAACTGTTTTTT. Translation gives CAIIPTVYNEKLFF.

This chain joins TRBV7-8 and TRBJ2-1; weak D call: TRBD1 (6 bases). Germline-derived CDR1 and CDR2 are SGHVS and FQNEAQ. The CDR3 is made up of 18 amino acids. Trimming left V 4 bases short and J 4 bases short, with 23 bases between. The CDR3, as DNA: TGTGCCAGCAGCTCCGGGCGCGAAAAGGGACACTTATACAATGAGCAGTTCTTC. Protein: CASSSGREKGHLYNEQFF.

The V call is TRBV19, the J call TRBJ1-2; TRBD1 is a possible D gene (5 bases). V lost 0 bases and J 7 bases, leaving 9 bases between the germline ends. The CDR3 spans 13 residues. Germline V CDR1 and CDR2: LNHDA, SQIVND (reference sequence). This CDR3 reads CASSIDGTGGYTF. For the CDR3, the DNA is TGTGCCAGTAGTATAGACGGGACTGGTGGCTACACCTTC.

The gene calls are TRBV10-3 and TRBJ2-7; TRBD2 agrees at 9 bases. The germline V gene has CDR1 ENHRY and CDR2 SYGVKD. The CDR3 totals 14 residues. The trim removed 7 bases at V and 7 bases at J, leaving 11 bases unmatched. The CDR3, as DNA: TGTGCCATCAATGGCGGGAGGGCCGGTGGGGAGCAGTACTTC. Its protein is CAINGGRAGGEQYF.

V gene TRBV7-3 combines with J gene TRBJ2-1, with 11 bases fitting TRBD2. The CDR3 covers 19 residues. CDR1 SGHTA and CDR2 FQGTGA come from the germline V gene. V lost 2 bases and J lost 3; bases outside the gene matches: 12. In DNA form, the CDR3 reads TGTGCCAGCAGCTTATATGCCGTCGCCGGGACTAGCGGCTACAATGAGCAGTTCTTC. Amino acids: CASSLYAVAGTSGYNEQFF. Complete variable domain (other parts from reference TRBV7-3 and TRBJ2-1): GAGVSQTPSNKVTEKGKYVELRCDPISGHTALYWYRQSLGQGPEFLIYFQGTGAADDSGLPNDRFFAVRPEGSVSTLKIQRTERGDSAVYLCASSLYAVAGTSGYNEQFFGPGTRLTVL.

The V call is TRBV5-5, the J call TRBJ1-4; D not certain. Germline CDR1 SGHKS, CDR2 YYEKEE (reference sequence). This CDR3 has 16 amino acids. Trimming removed 2 bases from V and 7 bases from J, with 18 bases in between. The CDR3 coding sequence is TGTGCCAGCAGCTTAGGCAGAACGGGAGGGAGTGAAAAACTGTTTTTT. Translated, it gives CASSLGRTGGSEKLFF.

This clone was seen only a few times. V usage is TRBV18 and J usage is TRBJ2-7; D is unclear. CDR3 length: 13 amino acids. Germline V gene sequence: CDR1 KGHSH, CDR2 LQKENI. The V and J ends lost 3 bases and 4 bases respectively, with 10 bases between them. The CDR3: CASSPTATYEQYF. The CDR3, as DNA: TGTGCCAGCTCACCCACAGCCACGTACGAGCAGTACTTC.

This clone was counted a few times. The chain couples TRBV5-1 to TRBJ2-7, with 7 bases aligning to TRBD1. Germline values: CDR1 SGHRS, CDR2 YFSETQ. V shed 2 bases and J 4 bases; nucleotides not matched to a gene: 6. This CDR3 comprises 14 residues. DNA of the CDR3: TGCGCCAGCAGCTTATTGAGGGGGCCATACGAGCAGTACTTC. Translated: CASSLLRGPYEQYF.

This chain joins TRBV24-1 and TRBJ1-1; a possible D gene is TRBD1 (5 bases). V lost 4 bases and J lost 5, with 7 bases in between. The CDR3 is 12 residues long. CDR1 and CDR2 (germline): KGHDR, SFDVKD. CDR3 residues: CATSEAGTEAFF. The CDR3 nucleotides are TGTGCCACCAGTGAAGCAGGGACTGAAGCTTTCTTT.

The chain recombines TRBV29-1 with TRBJ1-1; D not certain. The germline V and J ends were trimmed by 5 bases and 3 bases, with 13 bases remaining between them. This CDR3 has 13 residues. Germline-derived CDR1 and CDR2 are SQVTM and ANQGSEA. The DNA for the CDR3 is TGCAGCGTTTGGAGCCGGTGGGACACTGAAGCTTTCTTT. It yields the protein CSVWSRWDTEAFF.

This clone was seen a few times. The V call is TRBV27, the J call TRBJ2-2, with 7 bases that match TRBD2. This CDR3 has 14 residues. With 5 bases clipped from V and 4 bases from J, the junction kept 4 bases outside the gene matches. CDR1 is MNHEY, CDR2 SMNVEV, per germline (reference sequence). DNA for the CDR3: TGTGCCAGCAGTAGGGCTAGCGGCACCGGGGAGCTGTTTTTT. As protein: CASSRASGTGELFF.

The V and J genes are TRBV7-8 and TRBJ2-7, with 9 nucleotides matching TRBD1. Trimming cost V 5 bases and J 5 bases; bases outside gene matches: 7. Per the germline V gene, CDR1 is SGHVS and CDR2 is FQNEAQ. The CDR3 extends over 14 amino acids. CDR3 nucleotides: TGTGCCAGCAGCGCGGGACAGGGAATCCACGAGCAGTACTTC. It encodes CASSAGQGIHEQYF.

This clone was seen once. The V and J genes are TRBV11-3 and TRBJ2-1; the match to TRBD2 covers 9 bases. Per germline, CDR1 SGHNT and CDR2 YENEEA. V dropped 1 base and J dropped 3; count of bases not matched to a gene: 1. The CDR3 totals 15 residues. The CDR3 protein is CASSLGLADYNEQFF. CDR3 bases: TGTGCCAGCAGCTTAGGACTAGCGGACTACAATGAGCAGTTCTTC.

The DNA of the CDR3 is TGTGCCAGCTCACCACCAACAGGGTTTGGCTACACCTTC. It yields the protein CASSPPTGFGYTF. The genes are TRBV18 and TRBJ1-2; weak D call: TRBD1 (6 bases). Germline CDR1 is KGHSH and CDR2 is LQKENI. V was trimmed by 0 bases and J by 7 bases, leaving 9 bases between them. CDR3 length: 13 residues.

The V call is TRBV18, the J call TRBJ2-1; TRBD2 agrees at 8 bases. This CDR3 is 15 amino acids long. The germline V gene has CDR1 KGHSH and CDR2 LQKENI. With V trimmed by 3 bases and J by 1 base, 2 bases remained unmatched. The CDR3 region is CASSPGGGSYNEQFF. The CDR3 DNA is TGTGCCAGCTCACCCGGGGGGGGGTCCTACAATGAGCAGTTCTTC.

This rearrangement joins TRBV24-1 to TRBJ2-1; 9 nucleotides line up with TRBD2. Germline V gene sequence: CDR1 KGHDR, CDR2 SFDVKD. Losses at the gene ends were 4 bases for V and 5 bases for J; bases not matched to a gene: 11. The CDR3 covers 17 residues. The CDR3 sequence: CATSDAGAGTSHNEQFF. CDR3 nucleotide sequence: TGTGCCACCAGTGACGCAGGGGCCGGGACTAGCCACAATGAGCAGTTCTTC.

CDR3 residues: CASAGGPPPFMNTEAFF. CDR3 in DNA: TGTGCCAGCGCCGGGGGGCCTCCACCTTTCATGAACACTGAAGCTTTCTTT. This chain joins TRBV5-6 and TRBJ1-1; tentatively, D is TRBD1 (6 bases). CDR1 is SGHDT, CDR2 YYEEEE, per germline. The V gene lost 7 bases and the J gene lost 0 bases, with 22 bases spanning the gap. The CDR3 is 17 amino acids. The entire variable domain, with the rest obtained from reference TRBV5-6 and TRBJ1-1, is as follows: DAGVTQSPTHLIKTRGQQVTLRCSPKSGHDTVSWYQQALGQGPQFIFQYYEEEERQRGNFPDRFSGHQFPNYSSELNVNALLLGDSALYLCASAGGPPPFMNTEAFFGQGTRLTVV.

The DNA for the CDR3 is TGTGCCAGCAGCCCTGGACTAGCGGTCGACCACCAAGAGACCCAGTACTTC. Protein sequence: CASSPGLAVDHQETQYF. The rearrangement links TRBV7-9 to TRBJ2-5; 10 nucleotides align to TRBD2. The germline CDR1 and CDR2 sequences are SEHNR and FQNEAQ (reference sequence). The CDR3 is 17 amino acids. J gave up 0 bases and V 5 bases, and 9 bases lay outside the gene matches.

The chain couples TRBV2 to TRBJ2-3; weak D call: TRBD2 (5 bases). Per the germline V gene, CDR1 is SNHLY and CDR2 is FYNNEI. V dropped 7 bases and J dropped 2 bases, with 10 bases sitting between them. The CDR3 has 13 amino acids. DNA of the CDR3: TGTGCCAGCAAGAAGGACTCCACAGATACGCAGTATTTT. Protein product: CASKKDSTDTQYF.

V is TRBV15 and J is TRBJ1-5; D perhaps matches TRBD1 (5 bases). V shed 5 bases and J shed 7 bases, with 15 bases lying between them. Germline loops: CDR1 LNHNV, CDR2 YYDKDF (reference sequence). This CDR3 contains 14 residues. The CDR3, as DNA: TGTGCCACCAGCGAACTCCGGGGGACGCAGCCCCAGCATTTT. It encodes CATSELRGTQPQHF.